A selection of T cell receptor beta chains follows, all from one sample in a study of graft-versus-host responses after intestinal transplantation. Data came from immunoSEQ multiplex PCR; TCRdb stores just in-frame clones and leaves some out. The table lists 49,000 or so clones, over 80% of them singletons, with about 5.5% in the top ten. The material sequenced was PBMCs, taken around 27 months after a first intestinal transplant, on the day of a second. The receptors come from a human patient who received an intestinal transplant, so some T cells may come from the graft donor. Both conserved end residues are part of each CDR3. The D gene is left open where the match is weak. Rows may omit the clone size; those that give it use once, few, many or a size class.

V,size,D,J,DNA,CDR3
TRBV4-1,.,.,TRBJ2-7,TGCGCCAGCAGCCATGGAGGTCCGGCGCGGTCCCCGTACGAGCAGTACTTC,CASSHGGPARSPYEQYF
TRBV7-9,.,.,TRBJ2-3,TGTGCCAGCAGCTTAGCCCCAGACAGGAGAAAGCGGTATTTT,CASSLAPDRRKRYF
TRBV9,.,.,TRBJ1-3,TGTGCCAGCACCCCAGGGGCAGGAAACACCATATATTTT,CASTPGAGNTIYF
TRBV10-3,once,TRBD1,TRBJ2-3,TGTGCCATCAGCGGATCGGGACAGGCCGTGGATACGCAGTATTTT,CAISGSGQAVDTQYF
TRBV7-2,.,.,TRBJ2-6,TGTGCCAGCAGCTCCCCCCTTACTAGCTCTGGGGCCAACGTCCTGACTTTC,CASSSPLTSSGANVLTF
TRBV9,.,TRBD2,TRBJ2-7,TGTGCCAGCAGCCCCGGGACTAGCGAGCAGTACTTC,CASSPGTSEQYF
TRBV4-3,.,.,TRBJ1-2,TGCGCCAGCAGCCAAGAGTCCAGGGGAAATGGCTACACCTTC,CASSQESRGNGYTF
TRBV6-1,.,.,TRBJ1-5,TGTGCCAGCAGTCAGCCCTTGGGGGGAATCAGCCCCCAGCATTTT,CASSQPLGGISPQHF
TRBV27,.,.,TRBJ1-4,TGTGCCAGCAGGGGGACTGCAACTAATGAAAAACTGTTTTTT,CASRGTATNEKLFF
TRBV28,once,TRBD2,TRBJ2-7,TGTGCCAGCGGAGGACGACTAGCCGGGTCCTACGAGCAGTACTTC,CASGGRLAGSYEQYF
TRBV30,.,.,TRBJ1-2,TGTGCCTGGAGTGTATCCAGGCTCTATGGCTACACCTTC,CAWSVSRLYGYTF
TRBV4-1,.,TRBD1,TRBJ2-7,TGCGCCAGCAGCCAACCGAAAACAGGGACAGCCTCCTACGAGCAGTACTTC,CASSQPKTGTASYEQYF
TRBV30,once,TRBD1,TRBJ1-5,TGTGCCTGGAGTGTATTACAGGGGAGTGGTCAGCCCCAGCATTTT,CAWSVLQGSGQPQHF
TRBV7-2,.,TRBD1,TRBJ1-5,TGTGCCAGCAGCTTAGTTTTGACAGGGGGTTATAGCAATCAGCCCCAGCATTTT,CASSLVLTGGYSNQPQHF
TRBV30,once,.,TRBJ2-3,TGTGCCTGGAGTGAGGAGGATACGCAGTATTTT,CAWSEEDTQYF
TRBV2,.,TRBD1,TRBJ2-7,TGTGCCAGCAGGTTAATGGGACAGGGGGGCTACGAGCAGTACTTC,CASRLMGQGGYEQYF
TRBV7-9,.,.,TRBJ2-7,TGTGCCAGCAGCTTAGACCGGGACACCGCCTACGAGCAGTACTTC,CASSLDRDTAYEQYF
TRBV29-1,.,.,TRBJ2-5,TGCAGCGTGGCCGCCGGGGCAGGGAAAGAGACCCAGTACTTC,CSVAAGAGKETQYF
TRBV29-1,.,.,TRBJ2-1,TGCAGCGTGTGCGCCCTGAGTGATGAGCAGTTCTTC,CSVCALSDEQFF
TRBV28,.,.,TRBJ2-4,TGTGCCAGCAGTTCCGCGGGCAGGCCGAAAAACATTCAGTACTTC,CASSSAGRPKNIQYF
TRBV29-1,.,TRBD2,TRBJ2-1,TGCAGCGCTCGAGGGTTGAGCGGGAGTGTCGACAATGAGCAGTTCTTC,CSARGLSGSVDNEQFF
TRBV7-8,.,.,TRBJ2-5,TGTGCCAGCAGCTTAAACGTTTTTCAAGAGACCCAGTACTTC,CASSLNVFQETQYF
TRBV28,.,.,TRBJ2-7,TGTGCCAGCAGTTTCCCCGGGACAAAGGGCGCCTACGAGCAGTACTTC,CASSFPGTKGAYEQYF
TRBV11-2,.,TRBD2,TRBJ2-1,TGTGCCAGCAGCAGGACTAGCGGGAGGCCCCGAGGTCAGTATGAGCAGTTCTTC,CASSRTSGRPRGQYEQFF
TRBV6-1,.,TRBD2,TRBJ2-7,TGTGCCACTGGGACTAGCGGAGTCTACGAGCAGTACTTC,CATGTSGVYEQYF
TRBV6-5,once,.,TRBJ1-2,TGTGCCAGCAGCCCACAGCTCGCCTATGGCTACACCTTC,CASSPQLAYGYTF
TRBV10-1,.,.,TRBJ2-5,TGCGCCAGCATGAGGGACATCCAAGAGACCCAGTACTTC,CASMRDIQETQYF
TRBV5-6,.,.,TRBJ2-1,TGTGCCAGCAGCCCCTCCGGCAATGAGCAGTTCTTC,CASSPSGNEQFF
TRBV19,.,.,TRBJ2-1,TGTGCCAGTAGTTACCCCGGGGGCAGTACCTATGAGCAGTTCTTC,CASSYPGGSTYEQFF
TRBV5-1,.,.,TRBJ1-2,TGCGCCAGCAGCTTGGACCCCGGGCGCAGTAACTATGGCTACACCTTC,CASSLDPGRSNYGYTF
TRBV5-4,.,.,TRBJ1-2,TGTGCCAGCAGGCCGACCACATTGACAGCCTATGGCTACACCTTC,CASRPTTLTAYGYTF
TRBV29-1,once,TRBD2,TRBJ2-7,TGCAGCGTTGAAGCCCCGGGGGGCGAGCAGTACTTC,CSVEAPGGEQYF
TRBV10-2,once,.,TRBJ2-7,TGCGCCAGCAGTGAGTCGGCGGGCTCCTACGAGCAGTACTTC,CASSESAGSYEQYF
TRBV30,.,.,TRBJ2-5,TGTGCCTGGAGCCTATACACCCAAGAGACCCAGTACTTC,CAWSLYTQETQYF